Shown below are 25 T cell receptor beta chains from a single sample sequenced in a study of Ad26.COV2.S vaccination and SARS-CoV-2 variants. The treatment is: 15 to 20 received Ad26.COV2.S at low or high dose, single or two shots; about 5 received placebo; per-sample allocation not given. Day 63 following the first vaccine or placebo injection was when the samples were taken. TCRdb's table, derived via immunoSEQ multiplex PCR, lists solely in-frame clones and lacks some. The sample holds 410,000 or so clones; roughly 90% are singletons and the top ten take 1.5% to 2%. The specimen comprised peripheral blood, sampled in a trial of Ad26.COV2.S vaccine versus placebo. These receptors were collected from a person between 18 and 65 years old who received the Ad26.COV2.S COVID-19 vaccine or a placebo.

The CDR3 loop reads CASQDILNTGELFF. The CDR3 DNA reads as TGTGCCAGCCAGGACATACTGAACACCGGGGAGCTGTTTTTT. J is TRBJ2-2 and V is TRBV27, with D perhaps matching TRBD1 (5 bases). Germline CDR1 MNHEY, CDR2 SMNVEV (reference sequence). The CDR3 is made up of 14 amino acids. V lost 8 bases and J lost 1, with 11 bases in between.

The chain couples TRBV24-1 to TRBJ2-7; D is uncertain. The CDR3 is 12 residues long. Germline CDR1 is KGHDR and CDR2 is SFDVKD. V was clipped by 5 bases and J by 3 bases, with 7 bases between them. The CDR3 sequence is CATSAGSYEQYF. In DNA, the CDR3 is TGTGCCACCAGTGCGGGCAGCTACGAGCAGTACTTC.

The chain uses TRBV11-2 and TRBJ2-7, with TRBD2 identical over 12 bases. The CDR3 is 17 amino acids. The trim removed 0 bases at V and 6 bases at J, leaving 9 bases unmatched. Germline V CDR1 and CDR2: SGHAT, FQNNGV. CDR3 nucleotide sequence: TGTGCCAGCAGCTTAGATCCCGGACTAGCGGGGTTTCTCGAGCAGTACTTC. The encoded protein is CASSLDPGLAGFLEQYF.

With respect to this clone: At one end the junction does not follow the germline gene, possibly because of a read error. The chain combines TRBV7-6 with TRBJ2-1; 12 bases fit TRBD2. Germline V gene sequence: CDR1 SGHVS, CDR2 FNYEAQ. This CDR3 spans 17 amino acids. The CDR3 DNA is TGTGCCAGCAGCTTAGCGCTTCTTCTAGCGGGGGGGCCTGACTGGGTCTTC. Protein: CASSLALLLAGGPDWVF.

The genes are TRBV27 and TRBJ1-3; TRBD1 matches at 7 bases. The germline CDR1 and CDR2 sequences are MNHEY and SMNVEV (reference sequence). The ends lost 5 bases at V and 8 bases at J; junction bases unmatched: 9. The CDR3 sequence is 14 residues long. The CDR3 here is CASSPSTGIDTIYF. The DNA for the CDR3 is TGTGCCAGCAGTCCATCGACAGGGATAGACACCATATATTTT.

The chain employs TRBV18 and TRBJ1-5, with D unresolved. The germline CDR1 and CDR2 sequences are KGHSH and LQKENI. The CDR3 totals 14 residues. V lost 1 base, J lost 5 bases, and 9 bases lay in between. As DNA, the CDR3 is TGTGCCAGCTCACCACGGCAGCAATATCAGCCCCAGCATTTT. This codes for CASSPRQQYQPQHF.

This clone has only one observation. J is TRBJ2-2 and V is TRBV30; D uncertain. V lost 3 bases to trimming and J lost 7 bases, with 3 bases between them. Germline V gives CDR1 GTSNPN, CDR2 SVGIG (reference sequence). CDR3 size: 10 residues. The CDR3 here is CAWSVGELFF. The CDR3 nucleotides are TGTGCCTGGAGCGTCGGGGAGCTGTTTTTT.

The chain recombines TRBV29-1 with TRBJ2-3, with TRBD2 as a possible D gene (7 bases). CDR1 and CDR2 from the germline V gene are SQVTM and ANQGSEA. The CDR3 spans 16 residues. Trimming removed 6 bases from V and 3 bases from J, with 22 bases in between. CDR3 in amino acids: CSVPGATRGPTDTQYF. DNA of the CDR3: TGCAGCGTCCCGGGGGCTACGCGGGGGCCAACAGATACGCAGTATTTT.

This rearrangement joins TRBV15 to TRBJ1-1, with D unclear. Trimming cost V 5 bases and J 8 bases, with 18 bases left between them. Per germline, CDR1 LNHNV and CDR2 YYDKDF (reference sequence). CDR3 length equals 14 residues. Written as DNA, the CDR3 is TGTGCCACCAGCGTAGGGCTCGGAGGAGGAGAAGCTTTCTTT. This gives the protein CATSVGLGGGEAFF.

This clone came up once. The same CDR3 can be traced to other DNA sequences in this sample. This chain uses TRBV6-5 with TRBJ2-5; tentatively, D is TRBD2 (6 bases). Trimming shortened V by 6 bases and J by 4 bases, and 9 bases separated the two germline ends. Looked up from germline, CDR1 is MNHEY and CDR2 is SVGAGI. CDR3 length equals 12 residues. The CDR3 nucleotides are TGTGCCAGCAGGCCCGGGGGAGAGACCCAGTACTTC. Translating gives CASRPGGETQYF.

This clone was recorded at least ten times. V and J are TRBV9 and TRBJ2-2, with 7 positions matching TRBD1. V was clipped by 3 bases and J by 4 bases; unmatched bases: 6. The CDR3 covers 15 residues. Germline lookup yields CDR1 SGDLS and CDR2 YYNGEE. This CDR3 reads CASSDGTDSTGELFF. DNA for the CDR3: TGTGCCAGCAGCGACGGGACAGATAGCACCGGGGAGCTGTTTTTT.

This chain joins TRBV6-6 and TRBJ1-1; D is unresolved. Between the trimmed V and J ends, which lost 2 bases and 1 base, there was a span of 8 bases. The CDR3 consists of 14 residues. CDR1 MNHNY and CDR2 SVGAGI come from the germline V gene (reference sequence). Written as DNA, the CDR3 is TGTGCCAGCAGTTACGGACGGGGGAACACTGAAGCTTTCTTT. This codes for CASSYGRGNTEAFF.

The rearrangement joins TRBV19 to TRBJ2-7, with D possibly matching TRBD1 (6 bases). This CDR3 contains 15 residues. Trimming took 5 bases from V and 2 from J, leaving 16 bases between them. Germline V gene data show CDR1 as LNHDA and CDR2 as SQIVND (reference sequence). CDR3 sequence: CASSLQGSLTYEQYF. The CDR3 DNA reads as TGTGCCAGTAGTCTCCAGGGGAGCCTAACCTACGAGCAGTACTTC.

This clone has just one count. The CDR3: CASSEWGQETQYF. Here the CDR3 DNA reads TGTGCCAGCAGTGAGTGGGGGCAAGAGACCCAGTACTTC. The chain employs TRBV25-1 and TRBJ2-5; either TRBD1 or TRBD2 may supply D (5 bases each). Trimming cost V 3 bases and J 2 bases, with 7 bases left between them. The CDR3 spans 13 residues. Germline values: CDR1 MGHDK, CDR2 SYGVNS.

This sequence joins TRBV11-2 and TRBJ2-2; the D is unclear. V shed 1 base and J shed 1 base, with 10 bases lying between them. This CDR3 is 16 amino acids long. Germline V gene lookup returns CDR1 SGHAT and CDR2 FQNNGV. The CDR3 spells CASSLVGTVNTGELFF. CDR3 coding DNA: TGTGCCAGCAGCTTAGTGGGCACCGTGAACACCGGGGAGCTGTTTTTT.

V gene TRBV7-6 combines with J gene TRBJ2-1; TRBD2 is a possible D gene (7 bases). The CDR3 sequence is 18 residues long. V shed 5 bases and J shed 8 bases, with 28 bases lying between them. Germline V lookup: CDR1 SGHVS, CDR2 FNYEAQ. The CDR3 DNA is TGTGCCAGCAGCCCAGGGGTCCAGCGGGATTTTTCGTATCATGAGCAGTTCTTC. Translation: CASSPGVQRDFSYHEQFF. Full variable domain (missing parts from reference TRBV7-6 and TRBJ2-1): GAGVSQSPRYKVTKRGQDVALRCDPISGHVSLYWYRQALGQGPEFLTYFNYEAQQDKSGLPNDRFSAERPEGSISTLTIQRTEQRDSAMYRCASSPGVQRDFSYHEQFFGPGTRLTVL.

Notes on this clone: The sample holds other DNA sequences that translate to the same CDR3. The J gene is TRBJ1-1, the V gene TRBV6-5; maybe TRBD1 (5 bases). The CDR3 sequence is 14 residues long. V gave up 6 bases and J gave up 0 bases, with 11 bases separating them. Germline V gene lookup returns CDR1 MNHEY and CDR2 SVGAGI. The CDR3: CASRPGTVNTEAFF. The CDR3 nucleotides are TGTGCCAGCAGGCCAGGGACGGTGAACACTGAAGCTTTCTTT.

The genes are TRBV9 and TRBJ2-4; D gene unclear. V was cut by 4 bases and J by 0 bases, with 8 bases left in between. The CDR3 contains 14 residues. Germline V gene sequence: CDR1 SGDLS, CDR2 YYNGEE. The CDR3: CASSSSLAKNIQYF. DNA of the CDR3: TGTGCCAGCAGCTCCAGTTTAGCCAAAAACATTCAGTACTTC.

V gene TRBV14 combines with J gene TRBJ2-1; 8 bases align to TRBD1. The CDR3 runs to 20 residues. J gave up 3 bases and V 0 bases, and 16 bases lay outside the gene matches. The germline V gene has CDR1 SGHDN and CDR2 FVKESK. The DNA for the CDR3 is TGTGCCAGCAGCCAAGATTCGGGACAGGCCGCCCGGTTACTCTACAATGAGCAGTTCTTC. Amino acids: CASSQDSGQAARLLYNEQFF.

This sequence joins TRBV2 and TRBJ1-5, with 8 positions matching TRBD1. Germline V lookup: CDR1 SNHLY, CDR2 FYNNEI. The CDR3 has 15 residues. Unmatched junction bases numbered 9, after V lost 6 bases and J lost 5 bases. The CDR3, as DNA: TGTGCCAGCAGGATTAATCGACAGGGGTATCAGCCCCAGCATTTT. Translating gives CASRINRQGYQPQHF. Together with reference TRBV2 and TRBJ1-5, the CDR3 gives the full variable domain: EPEVTQTPSHQVTQMGQEVILRCVPISNHLYFYWYRQILGQKVEFLVSFYNNEISEKSEIFDDQFSVERPDGSNFTLKIRSTKLEDSAMYFCASRINRQGYQPQHFGDGTRLSIL.

The chain carries TRBV27 and TRBJ2-7; the D gene could be TRBD1 or TRBD2 (6 bases each). CDR1 is MNHEY, CDR2 SMNVEV, per germline (reference sequence). The CDR3 consists of 13 residues. V was shortened by 8 bases and J by 0 bases, with 11 bases between the two germline ends. CDR3 sequence: CASGGPPSYEQYF. CDR3 DNA: TGTGCCAGCGGGGGGCCCCCCTCCTACGAGCAGTACTTC.

The rearrangement uses TRBV18 and TRBJ2-7; TRBD1 might be the D (5 bases). This CDR3 contains 16 residues. Looked up from germline, CDR1 is KGHSH and CDR2 is LQKENI. V was cut by 3 bases and J by 0 bases, with 15 bases left in between. The CDR3 DNA reads TGTGCCAGCTCACCTTCAGGGAACCCCTACTCCTACGAGCAGTACTTC. The encoded protein is CASSPSGNPYSYEQYF.

The chain is built from TRBV5-4 and TRBJ1-2, with D unclear. Trimming took off 9 bases at V and 0 bases at J, with 12 bases between the two ends. The CDR3 spans 13 residues. CDR1 is SGHNT and CDR2 is YYREEE in the germline V gene (reference sequence). The CDR3 DNA reads as TGTGCCACCACGACCCCTACTAACTATGGCTACACCTTC. It codes for CATTTPTNYGYTF.

Concerning this clone: Other DNA sequences in this sample translate to the same CDR3. V and J are TRBV19 and TRBJ2-7; tentatively, D is TRBD1 (7 bases). Trimming pared 5 bases from V and 2 bases from J, leaving 13 bases between. From germline, CDR1 is LNHDA and CDR2 SQIVND (reference sequence). The CDR3 contains 14 residues. The CDR3 loop is CASSPRDRPYEQYF. In DNA, the CDR3 is TGTGCCAGTAGTCCGCGGGACAGACCCTACGAGCAGTACTTC.

The genes are TRBV18 and TRBJ2-7; 7 nucleotides match TRBD2. Germline loops: CDR1 KGHSH, CDR2 LQKENI. V trimming: 5 bases; J trimming: 2 bases; junction bases outside the gene matches: 6. The CDR3 has 14 amino acids. The CDR3 DNA follows: TGTGCCAGCTCAATGACGGGGGGAACCTACGAGCAGTACTTC. It encodes CASSMTGGTYEQYF.